This T cell receptor (beta chain) was obtained from a study of CD8 T cells in Susac syndrome. The authors sequenced TCR beta from blood CD8+ and CD4+ T cells. Stable or active relapsing-remitting multiple sclerosis, untreated and meeting revised McDonald criteria, defined the controls. Negative isolation yielded CD8+ and CD4+ T cells; FACS enriched TEMRA cells. RNA amounts of about 0.45 to 1 ug underwent reverse transcription with random hexamers. Amplification of TCR beta CDR3 was carried out by immunoSEQ multiplex PCR, which covered 54 Vbeta and 13 Jbeta segments. From the immunoSEQ multiplex PCR reads, TCRdb called clonotypes with MiXCR, one entry per CDR3 protein. The sample lists around 130,000 distinct CDR3 sequences; around 90% were seen once. The CDR3 has 15 amino acids. Between the trimmed V and J ends, which lost 2 bases and 2 bases, there was a span of 10 bases. In germline, CDR1 is MNHEY, CDR2 SVGAGI.

The TCR comes from a human donor with multiple sclerosis. This chain connects TRBV6-5 to TRBJ2-1, with TRBD2 as a possible D gene (5 bases). Sequences were obtained from CD8+ T cells from PBMCs. CDR3 amino acids: CASSYLSGTYNEQFF. DNA for the CDR3: TGTGCCAGCAGTTACCTAAGCGGAACCTACAATGAGCAGTTCTTC.